This TCR beta chain derives from a study of T cell repertoires in cytomegalovirus infection. Across the study: Recently described HLA-C-restricted plus well-studied HLA-B-restricted CMV epitopes were used. Indications of both CMV infection and matching HLA type were provided by public TCR beta signatures. Study-level points and caveats: Public TCR beta family frequency separated CMV-and-HLA carriers, including in an independent cohort. HLA-C-restricted, CMV-specific TCR beta clonotypes were dominant ex vivo.

This clonotype came up a few times. What it binds is unknown. TCRdb re-called the reads with MiXCR, one entry per CDR3 protein. The sample contains roughly 220,000 distinct CDR3 sequences, about 40% of which appear only once. The CDR3 has 17 residues. Per the germline V gene, CDR1 is MNHEY and CDR2 is SVGAGI. V shed 0 bases and J 10 bases; nucleotides not matched to a gene: 13. Here the sequenced sample was CD8+ T cells from cultured PBMCs, taken from culture after CMV antigen stimulation. The receptor comes from a human donor in good health (CMV status not recorded). Some clones in this sample may be carry-over from other donors' samples. The chain has TRBV6-5 and TRBJ1-5, with TRBD1 matching over 9 bases. For the CDR3, the DNA is TGTGCCAGCAGTTACTCGGTAACGGAGGACAGGGGATATCCCCAGCATTTT. Protein: CASSYSVTEDRGYPQHF.